The 21 T cell receptor beta chains below all came from one sample that was sequenced in a study of a mutant IDH1 vaccine in newly diagnosed glioma. The time point here: week 47, end of study. Doses comprised 300 ug of mutant IDH1 20-mer peptide each, plus topical imiquimod. No antigens are known for them. Here immunoSEQ multiplex PCR was the method, and the copy in TCRdb shows in-frame clones only, minus some. The sample lists tens of thousands of clones, around 83% occurring once. The source material was PBMCs, sampled from a glioma patient whose treatment included an IDH1 peptide vaccine. These TCRs come from a man aged 25-45 years with glioma.

The chain is built from TRBV6-6 and TRBJ1-4, with unresolved D. CDR1 is MNHNY, CDR2 SVGAGI, per germline (reference sequence). Trimming removed 7 bases from V and 5 bases from J, with 11 bases in between. The CDR3 is 13 amino acids. CDR3 sequence (DNA): TGTGCCAGCAAACAACGGAGCAATGAAAAACTGTTTTTT. Residues: CASKQRSNEKLFF.

The rearrangement joins TRBV6-5 to TRBJ2-3; 9 positions agree with TRBD2. CDR1 is MNHEY and CDR2 is SVGAGI in the germline V gene. The CDR3 extends over 16 amino acids. V dropped 4 bases and J dropped 4; count of bases not matched to a gene: 9. The CDR3 bases are TGTGCCAGCAGTTCCTTACCGGGACTAGCTTCAGATACGCAGTATTTT. It translates to CASSSLPGLASDTQYF.

The CDR3 bases are TGCGCCAGCAGCTTGGAGGTTGGTGGAAACACCATATATTTT. Translation: CASSLEVGGNTIYF. The rearrangement uses TRBV5-1 and TRBJ1-3; no clear D. Looked up from germline, CDR1 is SGHRS and CDR2 is YFSETQ. V lost 0 bases and J 3 bases, leaving 7 bases between the germline ends. CDR3 size: 14 residues.

The chain recombines TRBV28 with TRBJ2-7; no clear D. Deletions cut 3 bases from V and 2 bases from J, with 8 bases between. The CDR3 runs to 13 residues. Germline lookup yields CDR1 MDHEN and CDR2 SYDVKM. The CDR3 DNA reads TGTGCCAGCAGTTTTGTCGGGCCCTACGAGCAGTACTTC. Amino acids: CASSFVGPYEQYF.

V and J are TRBV5-8 and TRBJ2-1, with D tentatively TRBD1 (5 bases). There are 15 residues in the CDR3. The V gene's germline CDR1 is SGHTS and CDR2 YDEGEE. V was shortened by 4 bases and J by 3 bases, with 14 bases between the two germline ends. The CDR3 nucleotides read TGTGCCAGCAGCGCGTCCCAGGGCTACTACAATGAGCAGTTCTTC. This translates into CASSASQGYYNEQFF.

Here the CDR3 DNA reads TGTGCCAGCAGCGGAACGGGACAGTCCTACGAGCAGTACTTC. Amino acid sequence: CASSGTGQSYEQYF. This sequence joins TRBV7-9 and TRBJ2-7; 7 bases match TRBD1. Germline trimming cut 5 bases from V and 1 base from J; bases unmatched to any gene: 5. From germline, CDR1 is SEHNR and CDR2 FQNEAQ (reference sequence). This CDR3 contains 14 residues.

The chain carries TRBV20-1 and TRBJ2-5, with D possibly matching TRBD2 (5 bases). V gave up 5 bases and J gave up 4 bases, with 8 bases separating them. This CDR3 is built from 11 residues. CDR1 is DFQATT and CDR2 is SNEGSKA in the germline V gene (reference sequence). CDR3: CSARRGETQYF. As DNA, the CDR3 is TGCAGTGCTCGCCGGGGAGAGACCCAGTACTTC.

V gene TRBV19 combines with J gene TRBJ2-1; the match to TRBD2 covers 7 bases. With V trimmed by 5 bases and J by 8 bases, 9 bases remained unmatched. The CDR3 loop spans 14 amino acids. Germline CDR1 is LNHDA and CDR2 is SQIVND (reference sequence). CDR3 in DNA: TGTGCCAGTAGTTGGCTAGCGGTAGGCTATGAGCAGTTCTTC. Translating it yields CASSWLAVGYEQFF.

The rearrangement joins TRBV29-1 to TRBJ1-6, with D maybe TRBD1 (6 bases). CDR3 length equals 14 residues. CDR1 is SQVTM and CDR2 is ANQGSEA in the germline V gene. V gave up 7 bases and J gave up 3 bases, with 13 bases separating them. The DNA for the CDR3 is TGCAGCGCTTCGACAGGAGTCTATAATTCACCCCTCCACTTT. This encodes CSASTGVYNSPLHF.

The genes are TRBV6-1 and TRBJ2-7, with D tentatively TRBD2 (6 bases). Germline V gives CDR1 MNHNS, CDR2 SASEGT. Deletions cut 3 bases from V and 0 bases from J, with 12 bases between. This CDR3 contains 15 residues. CDR3 coding DNA: TGTGCCAGCAGTGAGCCGGGGGTAAGCTCCTACGAGCAGTACTTC. It yields the protein CASSEPGVSSYEQYF.

The gene calls are TRBV4-1 and TRBJ2-6; no reliable D call. The CDR3 contains 17 residues. The V end lost 0 bases, the J end lost 0 bases, and 9 bases lay between the germline ends. CDR1 is MGHRA and CDR2 is YSYEKL in the germline V gene. This CDR3 reads CASSQDTAFSGANVLTF. In nucleotides, the CDR3 is TGCGCCAGCAGCCAAGATACCGCGTTCTCTGGGGCCAACGTCCTGACTTTC.

CDR3 coding DNA: TGCGCCAGCAGTGAGCACCCCGGGGAGCTGTTTTTT. It encodes CASSEHPGELFF. This sequence joins TRBV10-2 and TRBJ2-2; no firm D call. CDR1 is WSHSY, CDR2 SAAADI, per germline. Trimming removed 2 bases at V and 6 bases at J, with 4 bases between. The CDR3 spans 12 residues.

The chain couples TRBV7-9 to TRBJ1-2; 7 nucleotides match TRBD1. This CDR3 has 13 residues. Germline CDR1 and CDR2: SEHNR and FQNEAQ (reference sequence). Losses at the gene ends were 5 bases for V and 4 bases for J; bases not matched to a gene: 4. CDR3 sequence: CASSAGQVYGYTF. The CDR3 bases are TGTGCCAGCAGCGCAGGACAGGTCTATGGCTACACCTTC.

The chain is built from TRBV6-5 and TRBJ1-2; TRBD1 matches at 9 bases. CDR1 and CDR2 (germline): MNHEY, SVGAGI. The CDR3 covers 16 residues. Unmatched junction bases numbered 4, after V lost 2 bases and J lost 0 bases. CDR3 bases: TGTGCCAGCAGTTACACCGGGACAGGGACTAACTATGGCTACACCTTC. Protein: CASSYTGTGTNYGYTF.

The chain joins TRBV29-1 to TRBJ2-3; 8 bases align to TRBD1. Germline CDR1 is SQVTM and CDR2 is ANQGSEA. CDR3 length: 14 residues. After removal of 6 bases from V and 3 bases from J, the junction contained 8 bases not matched to a gene. The CDR3 here is CSVRTGWVTDTQYF. CDR3 coding DNA: TGCAGCGTCCGGACAGGGTGGGTAACAGATACGCAGTATTTT.

The CDR3 loop reads CASSLAGVTKAEAFF. The CDR3 nucleotides read TGTGCCAGCAGCTTGGCCGGGGTTACGAAGGCTGAAGCTTTCTTT. The chain employs TRBV5-5 and TRBJ1-1, with unresolved D. Germline V gene sequence: CDR1 SGHKS, CDR2 YYEKEE (reference sequence). The CDR3 is made up of 15 amino acids. The V and J ends lost 0 bases and 6 bases respectively, with 15 bases between them.

The chain combines TRBV5-6 with TRBJ1-3; no clear D. The CDR3 consists of 16 residues. Deletions cut 4 bases from V and 0 bases from J, with 14 bases between. CDR1 is SGHDT and CDR2 is YYEEEE in the germline V gene. DNA for the CDR3: TGTGCCAGCAGCGGATACGGGTTAGTCTCTGGAAACACCATATATTTT. Translated, it gives CASSGYGLVSGNTIYF.

The chain combines TRBV9 with TRBJ2-1; possibly TRBD2 for D (5 bases). V lost 3 bases, J lost 1 base, and 5 bases lay in between. This CDR3 is 13 amino acids long. Germline CDR1 is SGDLS and CDR2 is YYNGEE. This chain's CDR3 is CASSAGSYNEQFF. CDR3 nucleotides: TGTGCCAGCAGCGCGGGGTCCTACAATGAGCAGTTCTTC.

This CDR3 reads CASSSEIFLAGGQETQYF. CDR3 coding DNA: TGCGCCAGCAGTTCCGAAATCTTCCTAGCGGGGGGCCAAGAGACCCAGTACTTC. This chain uses TRBV10-2 with TRBJ2-5; 11 bases match TRBD2. The CDR3 is 18 residues long. V lost 5 bases and J lost 1; bases outside the gene matches: 12. Germline V gives CDR1 WSHSY, CDR2 SAAADI.

The V gene is TRBV11-2, the J gene TRBJ2-7; D may be TRBD1 (6 bases). The V and J ends lost 5 bases and 2 bases respectively, with 10 bases between them. Germline CDR1 is SGHAT and CDR2 is FQNNGV. The CDR3 spans 13 residues. In nucleotides, the CDR3 is TGTGCCAGCAGCCTCGGACAGACCTACGAGCAGTACTTC. It codes for CASSLGQTYEQYF.

The genes are TRBV14 and TRBJ1-5, with D possibly TRBD1 on 5 matching bases. This CDR3 is 13 amino acids long. Germline CDR1 and CDR2: SGHDN and FVKESK. The ends were cut back, 0 bases at V and 5 bases at J, with 5 bases in the middle. As DNA, the CDR3 is TGTGCCAGCAGCCAAGACAGGGATCAGCCCCAGCATTTT. Its protein product is CASSQDRDQPQHF.